The clone carrying this T cell receptor (beta chain) was detected ten times or more. Each sample yielded at least 6 million isolated PBMCs. Looked up from germline, CDR1 is SGHRS and CDR2 is YFSETQ. This CDR3 is 12 amino acids long. V was clipped by 0 bases and J by 11 bases, with 11 bases between them. These data belong to a study of blood T cells in healthy people across ages. With a J-beta primer mix and a sample-barcoded 5' primer, a second PCR ran about 6 to 11 cycles. A template-switch adaptor with 12 random nucleotides tagged each cDNA molecule. TCRdb ran MiXCR on the 5' RACE reads and lists one entry per CDR3 protein. Of hundreds of thousands of distinct CDR3 sequences detected, approximately 30% appear once; the ten largest clones hold 15% to 18%.

The TCR comes from an elderly woman in good health. The chain employs TRBV5-1 and TRBJ2-5; possibly TRBD2 for D (6 bases). Material for sequencing was blood. The CDR3 DNA sequence: TGCGCCAGCAGCTTGGACGGGGGTTTTCAGTACTTC. It translates to CASSLDGGFQYF.